This record concerns one T cell receptor beta chain sequence. As yet, its antigen is unknown. PCR used 60 Vbeta primers and 13 Jbeta primers. In the study's own analysis: There were about 88 million unique TCR beta chains by a later count, and about 12 million of them were shared. Assay used: immunoSEQ multiplex PCR; TCRdb lists only in-frame clones, some missing. D and trimming were read from the DNA, whereas the V and J calls and clone size are those reported in that table. The repertoire holds 140,000 or so clones, with roughly 88% as singletons. CDR1 and CDR2 from the germline V gene are MNHNS and SASEGT. The CDR3 consists of 15 residues. Trimming removed 2 bases from V and 9 bases from J; junction bases left unmatched: 7. The entry originates in a study of cytomegalovirus exposure and HLA in healthy donors. Background on the study: Earlier, fewer than 130 million unique TCR beta sequences were recovered from approximately 180 million T cells by an analysis.

Study-level findings and limits: For cytomegalovirus status, the classifier reportedly gave diagnoses with high specificity and sensitivity. Testing in vitro showed a few CMV-associated chains specific for CMV antigens.

This TCR was sampled from a woman in her 40s in good health and CMV-seronegative. The sequenced sample consisted of PBMCs. The chain recombines TRBV6-1 with TRBJ2-1, with 10 bases lining up with TRBD2. The CDR3 DNA is TGTGCCAGCAGTGAACTAGCGGGAGACGCTGGTGAGCAGTTCTTC. Translated: CASSELAGDAGEQFF.